This TCR beta chain was identified during a study of CD4+ T cells in melanoma. Study-level findings and limits: Diverse differentiation states were reported for melanoma neoantigen-specific CD4+ T cells. CD8+ T cell, macrophage and B cell function reportedly correlated with neoantigen-specific CD4+ T cells.

V shed 2 bases and J shed 4 bases, with 14 bases lying between them. Per germline, CDR1 LNHDA and CDR2 SQIVND (reference sequence). The CDR3 length is 15 residues. Notes on this clone: Its antigen is currently unknown.

The table came from immunoSEQ multiplex PCR; TCRdb's copy has only in-frame clones and leaves some out. The data contain about 120,000 clones, about nine tenths of them singletons. The TCR comes from a human donor with melanoma. J is TRBJ1-2 and V is TRBV19, with D unclear. Source material: peripheral blood. The CDR3 DNA is TGTGCCAGTAGTATACAAAGTGGCCAGGTCTATGGCTACACCTTC. Translation gives CASSIQSGQVYGYTF.